The 6 T cell receptor beta chains below were found in one sample sequenced in a study of blood T cell repertoires in COVID-19. The data were produced by immunoSEQ multiplex PCR, yet TCRdb's version contains in-frame clones alone and is incomplete. In the table there are about 210,000 clones, about 82% of which are singletons. Sequencing was carried out using peripheral blood. These receptors were collected from a woman in her 70s with COVID-19, enrolled during active disease.

This rearrangement joins TRBV5-8 to TRBJ2-7, with 10 bases that match TRBD1. From germline, CDR1 is SGHTS and CDR2 YDEGEE. This CDR3 spans 14 amino acids. The J segment lost 3 bases and the V segment lost 6 bases, leaving 6 bases of the junction unmatched. In DNA form, the CDR3 reads TGTGCCAGCACCCGGACAGGGGGTAACTACGAGCAGTACTTC. Residues: CASTRTGGNYEQYF.

The rearrangement uses TRBV18 and TRBJ2-7, with D unresolved. Trimming took 0 bases from V and 5 from J, leaving 2 bases between them. Germline CDR1 KGHSH, CDR2 LQKENI. The CDR3 totals 11 residues. CDR3 coding DNA: TGTGCCAGCTCACCACCTAACGAGCAGTACTTC. This translates into CASSPPNEQYF.

This chain connects TRBV3-1 (or the pseudogene TRBV3-2) to TRBJ1-5; 9 positions match TRBD1. The V gene's germline CDR1 is LGHDT and CDR2 YNNKEL (reference sequence). CDR3 length: 15 amino acids. The V and J ends lost 2 bases and 6 bases, in that order; junction bases with no gene match: 5. The CDR3, as DNA: TGTGCCAGCAGCCAACCGGGACAGGGAGGTCAGCCCCAGCATTTT. Translated: CASSQPGQGGQPQHF.

The V gene is TRBV10-3, the J gene TRBJ1-2; D call uncertain. V shed 5 bases and J shed 0 bases, with 7 bases lying between them. This CDR3 is 13 amino acids long. In germline, CDR1 is ENHRY, CDR2 SYGVKD. The CDR3 DNA is TGTGCCATCAGTACCGGGACTAACTATGGCTACACCTTC. It codes for CAISTGTNYGYTF.

This chain links TRBV6-5 with TRBJ2-4; 7 positions agree with TRBD1. After removal of 4 bases from V and 7 bases from J, the junction contained 13 bases not matched to a gene. Germline lookup yields CDR1 MNHEY and CDR2 SVGAGI. The CDR3 spans 16 residues. The CDR3 DNA is TGTGCCAGCAGTTTAAGCTTTACGCCGGGACAGAACATTCAGTACTTC. Protein: CASSLSFTPGQNIQYF.

The table lists this clone with a count of one. The V gene is TRBV7-2, the J gene TRBJ2-7; 11 bases fit TRBD1. V dropped 5 bases and J dropped 0; count of bases not matched to a gene: 3. The germline CDR1 and CDR2 sequences are SGHTA and FQGNSA. This CDR3 spans 15 amino acids. The CDR3 nucleotides read TGTGCCAGCAGCAAAGGGACAGGGGGCTCCTACGAGCAGTACTTC. Protein: CASSKGTGGSYEQYF.